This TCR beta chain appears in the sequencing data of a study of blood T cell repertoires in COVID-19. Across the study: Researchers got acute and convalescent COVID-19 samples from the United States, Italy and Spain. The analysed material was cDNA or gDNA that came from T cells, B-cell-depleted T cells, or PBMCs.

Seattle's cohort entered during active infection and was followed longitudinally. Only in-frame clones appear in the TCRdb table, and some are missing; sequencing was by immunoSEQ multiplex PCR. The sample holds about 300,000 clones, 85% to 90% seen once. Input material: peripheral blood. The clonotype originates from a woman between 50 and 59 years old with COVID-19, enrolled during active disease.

The CDR3, as DNA: TGTGCCAGCAGCCCAACAGAGCATGGCTACACCTTC. It encodes CASSPTEHGYTF. The chain uses TRBV9 and TRBJ1-2; no clear D gene. The germline gives CDR1 SGDLS, CDR2 YYNGEE. V was cut by 4 bases and J by 6 bases, with 10 bases left in between. This CDR3 has 12 residues.